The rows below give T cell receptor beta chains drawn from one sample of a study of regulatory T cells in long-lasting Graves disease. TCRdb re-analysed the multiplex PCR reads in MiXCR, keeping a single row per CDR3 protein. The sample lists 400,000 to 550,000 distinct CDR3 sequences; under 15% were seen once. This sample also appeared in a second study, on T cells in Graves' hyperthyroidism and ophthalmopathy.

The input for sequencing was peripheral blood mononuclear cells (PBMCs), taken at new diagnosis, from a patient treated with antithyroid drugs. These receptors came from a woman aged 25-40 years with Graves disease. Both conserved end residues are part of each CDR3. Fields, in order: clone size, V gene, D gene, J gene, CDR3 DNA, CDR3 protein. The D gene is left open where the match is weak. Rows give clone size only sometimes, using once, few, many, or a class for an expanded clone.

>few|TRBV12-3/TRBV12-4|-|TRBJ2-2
TGTGCCAGCACCGCTCCTCCAACGCTCGGGGAGCTGTTTTTT
CASTAPPTLGELFF
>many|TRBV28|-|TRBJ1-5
TGTGCCAGCAGCGCCCCGGGTGTCGGGATCTCCCTGCCCCAGCATTTT
CASSAPGVGISLPQHF
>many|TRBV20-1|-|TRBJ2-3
TGCAGTGCCCCAGCTAGCGCCTTGAGCACAGATACGCAGTATTTT
CSAPASALSTDTQYF
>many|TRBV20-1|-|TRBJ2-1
TGCAGTGCTAGTGAGAGGAGTGAGGATGAGCAGTTCTTC
CSASERSEDEQFF
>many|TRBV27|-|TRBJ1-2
TGTGCCAGCAGTTTATCGGAGGCCTCAGCTAACTATGGCTACACCTTC
CASSLSEASANYGYTF
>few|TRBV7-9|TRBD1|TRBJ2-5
TGTGCCAGCAGCGGACAGGGGATATGGGAGACCCAGTACTTC
CASSGQGIWETQYF
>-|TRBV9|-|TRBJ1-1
TGTGCCAGCAGCCCACCAACTGGACAAGCGAACACTGAAGCTTTCTTT
CASSPPTGQANTEAFF
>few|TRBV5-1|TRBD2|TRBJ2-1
TGCGCCAGCAGCTTGTGGGCTAGCGGGAGCTCGACCTACAATGAGCAGTTCTTC
CASSLWASGSSTYNEQFF
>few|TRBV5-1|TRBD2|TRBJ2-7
TGCGCCAGCAGCCTACAACCGGGACTAGCGGGGAGAGGCACCTACGAGCAGTACTTC
CASSLQPGLAGRGTYEQYF
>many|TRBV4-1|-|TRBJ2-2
TGCGCCAGCAGCCAAGCGAGGGACTGGAACACCGGGGAGCTGTTTTTT
CASSQARDWNTGELFF
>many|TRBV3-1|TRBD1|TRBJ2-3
TGTGCCAGCAGCCCCAACAGGGGGGCAGATACGCAGTATTTT
CASSPNRGADTQYF
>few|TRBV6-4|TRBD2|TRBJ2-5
TGTGCCAGCAGGGTAGGACTAGCGGGAGCGGACCAGTACTTC
CASRVGLAGADQYF
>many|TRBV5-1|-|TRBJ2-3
TGCGCCAGCAGCTGGAGGGACGTCAGCACAGATACGCAGTATTTT
CASSWRDVSTDTQYF
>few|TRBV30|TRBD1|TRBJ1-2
TGTGCCTGGAGTGCCGGGACAGGGTATGGCTACACCTTC
CAWSAGTGYGYTF
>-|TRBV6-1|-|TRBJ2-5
TGTGCCAGCAGTGGGGGGGAGCGGAGACTCCAAGAGACCCAGTACTTC
CASSGGERRLQETQYF
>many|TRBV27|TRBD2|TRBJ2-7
TGTGCCAGCAGTTCCCCTCCAAAGGGACTACCGTACGAGCAGTACTTC
CASSSPPKGLPYEQYF
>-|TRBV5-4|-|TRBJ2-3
TGTGCCAGCAGCTCTGAGGGAATTGCAGATACGCAGTATTTT
CASSSEGIADTQYF
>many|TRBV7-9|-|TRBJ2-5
TGTGCCAGCAGCTTACTCCGCGGCAGGGGGACTAGTAGTCTTAGAGAGACCCAGTACTTC
CASSLLRGRGTSSLRETQYF
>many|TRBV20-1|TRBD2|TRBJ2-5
TGCAGTGCTAGAGGGACTAGCGGGAGCCAAGAGACCCAGTACTTC
CSARGTSGSQETQYF
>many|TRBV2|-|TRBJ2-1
TGTGCCACAGTAAGGCGCGGAGGGGACAATGAGCAGTTCTTC
CATVRRGGDNEQFF
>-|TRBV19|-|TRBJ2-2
TGTGCCAGTAGTACCTCGACAGTCACCGGGGAGCTGTTTTTT
CASSTSTVTGELFF
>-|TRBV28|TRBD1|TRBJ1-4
TGTGCCAGCAGTGCCGACAGGGTGTGGAATGAAGAACTGTTTTTT
CASSADRVWNEELFF
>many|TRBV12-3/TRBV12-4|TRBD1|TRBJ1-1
TGTGCCAGCAGTTTACAGGTGACAGGGGGCAGCGAAGCTTTCTTT
CASSLQVTGGSEAFF
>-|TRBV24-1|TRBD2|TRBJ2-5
TGTGCCACCAGTGACCCGGGACTAGCGGGAGGAAAGACCCAGTACTTC
CATSDPGLAGGKTQYF
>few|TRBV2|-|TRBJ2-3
TGTGCCAGCAGCGGCGTGGGAACAGATACGCAGTATTTT
CASSGVGTDTQYF
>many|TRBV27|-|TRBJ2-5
TGTGCCAGCAGTGACGGGTTCCAAGAGACCCAGTACTTC
CASSDGFQETQYF
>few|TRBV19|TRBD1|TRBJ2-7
TGTGCCAGTAGTGTCTCGACAGGGAGCTACGAGCAGTACTTC
CASSVSTGSYEQYF
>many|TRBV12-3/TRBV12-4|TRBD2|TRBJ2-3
TGTGCCAGCAGTCTAGCGGGAGGGCCCGGAGATACGCAGTATTTT
CASSLAGGPGDTQYF
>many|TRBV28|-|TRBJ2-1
TGTGCCAGCAGTTCCCTGAGAAGCTTTTCCTACAATGAGCAGTTCTTC
CASSSLRSFSYNEQFF
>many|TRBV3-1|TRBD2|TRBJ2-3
TGTGCCAGCAGCGATCCTAGCGGGAGGACTCGTGCAGATACGCAGTATTTT
CASSDPSGRTRADTQYF